Listed here is a single T cell receptor (beta chain). Antigen: not known. Prepared libraries of TCR beta cDNA carried unique molecular identifiers. Some 450,000 cDNA molecules were recovered from an input of about 0.9 to 11 million T cells. TCRdb itself ran the PCR reads through MiXCR, one entry per CDR3 protein. The sample records fewer than 850,000 distinct CDR3 sequences, about 27% being singletons. The data belong to a study of post-analysis software for immune sequencing data. Study context: Both relapsing-remitting and secondary progressive multiple sclerosis featured among the disease courses, as did progressive-relapsing multiple sclerosis.

Study-wide points: Controls showed significantly higher normalized Chao1 diversity than did multiple sclerosis patients. Samples from one preparation batch, clustered by F measure, grouped strongly together.

The source is a girl aged 10-17 years with multiple sclerosis. The material sequenced was blood.

In DNA, the CDR3 is TGCAGTGCTAGAGATATCTACGGGAGGGAAACAGATACGCAGTATTTT. Translation: CSARDIYGRETDTQYF. V usage is TRBV20-1 and J usage is TRBJ2-3; 8 bases are shared with TRBD2. Germline CDR1 reads DFQATT; CDR2 reads SNEGSKA (reference sequence). With V trimmed by 0 bases and J by 3 bases, 8 bases remained unmatched. The CDR3 is 16 residues long.